The rows below give T cell receptor beta chains drawn from one sample of a study of post-analysis software for immune sequencing data. TCRdb reanalysed the PCR reads using MiXCR and keeps one entry per CDR3 protein. The sample holds roughly 650,000 distinct CDR3 sequences, roughly three fifths seen once. Material for sequencing was blood. The receptors shown here come from a girl aged 2 to 9 with multiple sclerosis. Each CDR3 is given with its conserved first and last residue. Each record gives: J gene, V gene, D gene, clone size, CDR3 DNA, CDR3 protein. A D gene is named only where the DNA matches it firmly. Clone size is given for some rows only: seen once, a few or many times, or a class if the clone is expanded.

>TRBJ2-1|TRBV7-3|TRBD2|.
TGTGCCAGCAGCTTGGCTTGGGGAGGGCTTGATGAGCAGTTCTTC
CASSLAWGGLDEQFF
>TRBJ2-3|TRBV7-3|.|.
TGTGCCAGCAGCTTAACAGGGACGGGGAGGGATACGCAGTATTTT
CASSLTGTGRDTQYF
>TRBJ2-1|TRBV12-3/TRBV12-4|TRBD2|.
TGTGCCAGCAGCGGACTAGTCAATGAGCAGTTCTTC
CASSGLVNEQFF
>TRBJ2-1|TRBV7-2|TRBD2|.
TGTGCCAGCAGCGAACGGACTAGATATACCGAGCAGTTCTTC
CASSERTRYTEQFF
>TRBJ2-5|TRBV6-1|TRBD1|once
TGTGCCAGCAGTGACTGGGGGACAGCTGAAGAGACCCAGTACTTC
CASSDWGTAEETQYF
>TRBJ1-2|TRBV29-1|TRBD1|.
TGCAGCGTGGGGACAGAACCTAACTATGGCTACACCTTC
CSVGTEPNYGYTF
>TRBJ2-7|TRBV7-9|.|.
TGTGCCAGCAGCGAACCAGGGTCCCTCTACGAGCAGTACTTC
CASSEPGSLYEQYF
>TRBJ1-1|TRBV5-1|.|.
TGCGCCAGCAGCTCCATGAGGGGGGAAAGTTCTGAAGCTTTCTTT
CASSSMRGESSEAFF
>TRBJ1-2|TRBV29-1|.|.
TGCAGCGTTGAAGACAGAAGGGGCTACACCTTC
CSVEDRRGYTF
>TRBJ2-1|TRBV11-2|TRBD2|once
TGTGCCAGCAGCCCTCAGTCAGCGGGAGGGTACAATGAGCAGTTCTTC
CASSPQSAGGYNEQFF
>TRBJ2-1|TRBV24-1|TRBD2|.
TGTGCCACCAGTGACCCTAGCGGGGGGGTGGTCAATGAGCAGTTCTTC
CATSDPSGGVVNEQFF
>TRBJ2-4|TRBV7-8|.|few
TGTGCCAGCAGCTCCCAGGGGATCTTAACCAAAAACATTCAGTACTTC
CASSSQGILTKNIQYF
>TRBJ2-1|TRBV5-1|TRBD2|.
TGCGCCAGCAGCTTGGCTTCTAGCGGGGGGGCAACCGCCTACAATGAGCAGTTCTTC
CASSLASSGGATAYNEQFF
>TRBJ1-1|TRBV11-2|TRBD1|.
TGTGCCAGCAGCTTACAGACAGGGTTCACTGAAGCTTTCTTT
CASSLQTGFTEAFF
>TRBJ1-1|TRBV5-1|TRBD1|.
TGCGCCAGCAGCCGGGACAGATATAACACTGAAGCTTTCTTT
CASSRDRYNTEAFF
>TRBJ1-4|TRBV7-8|.|.
TGTGCCAGCAGCTCCCCCGAGGGGGTAAGGGAAAAACTGTTTTTT
CASSSPEGVREKLFF
>TRBJ2-7|TRBV3-1|.|.
TGTGCCAGCAGCCCCGACAGCCCATACTACGAGCAGTACTTC
CASSPDSPYYEQYF
>TRBJ1-2|TRBV7-9|TRBD1|.
TGTGCCAGCAGCTACGGGACAGACGGCGGCTACACCTTC
CASSYGTDGGYTF
>TRBJ2-1|TRBV5-1|TRBD2|.
TGCGCCAGCAGCTTGGCGGATACTAGCGGCTTCTACAATGAGCAGTTCTTC
CASSLADTSGFYNEQFF
>TRBJ2-3|TRBV11-2|.|.
TGTGCCAGCAGCTTAGGGGAGGACATGCAGTATTTT
CASSLGEDMQYF